The clone carrying this T cell receptor (beta chain) came up many times. Stable hyperthyroidism meant no progression to ophthalmopathy within 18 months of follow-up. The data were obtained in a study of Graves' ophthalmopathy and Graves' hyperthyroidism. This CDR3 is 12 amino acids long. The V gene lost 0 bases and the J gene lost 5 bases, with 5 bases spanning the gap. TCR beta CDR3 amplification used RNA transcripts. HTBI-primed RT-PCR formed the first round, and a multiplex PCR formed the second. TCRdb reanalysed the multiplex PCR reads using MiXCR and keeps one entry per CDR3 protein. The sample has over 500,000 distinct CDR3 sequences, about a fifth seen once.

The sequenced sample consisted of peripheral blood. The sequence was collected from a woman between 18 and 29 years old with stable Graves' hyperthyroidism. Some clones in this sample may be carry-over from other donors' samples. The chain combines TRBV12-3 or TRBV12-4 with TRBJ2-7; no reliable D call. In DNA form, the CDR3 reads TGTGCCAGCAGTTTAGCTGGGCACGAGCAGTACTTC. It is translated as CASSLAGHEQYF.